The 18 T cell receptor beta chains reported below all come from one sample, sequenced in a study of T cells after yellow fever vaccination. TCRdb called the 5' RACE reads again in MiXCR, with one record for every CDR3 protein. The table shows a few hundred thousand distinct CDR3 sequences, with 17% occurring only once. The source material was PBMCs, sampled 4 to 6 days after the first yellow fever vaccination. The receptors were sampled from a man between 18 and 29 years old who received the YFV17D yellow fever vaccine.

The V and J genes are TRBV6-5 and TRBJ2-5; 7 nucleotides align to TRBD2. CDR1 and CDR2 from the germline V gene are MNHEY and SVGAGI. The V gene end was trimmed by 3 bases and the J gene end by 4 bases; junction bases not matched to a gene: 8. The CDR3 loop spans 15 amino acids. DNA of the CDR3: TGTGCCAGCAGTTATTCTCCGGGGGGACGAGAGACCCAGTACTTC. Translated: CASSYSPGGRETQYF.

This clonotype was detected many times. This chain uses TRBV20-1 with TRBJ2-1, with D hard to call. Germline CDR1 is DFQATT and CDR2 is SNEGSKA (reference sequence). The V end lost 6 bases, the J end lost 4 bases, and 7 bases lay between the germline ends. The CDR3 is 11 residues long. The CDR3 here is CSARVYNEQFF. CDR3 nucleotide sequence: TGCAGTGCCCGGGTTTACAATGAGCAGTTCTTC.

The rearrangement joins TRBV6-1 to TRBJ2-5; D call uncertain. The CDR3 consists of 12 residues. Germline loops: CDR1 MNHNS, CDR2 SASEGT. V lost 6 bases and J lost 5, with 10 bases in between. The chain's CDR3 is CASRLGSETQYF. The CDR3 coding sequence is TGTGCCAGCAGGCTGGGGTCGGAGACCCAGTACTTC.

In DNA form, the CDR3 reads TGTGCCAGCAGCCAAGATCTTCCGGGGGTGGGAACAGATACGCAGTATTTT. This encodes CASSQDLPGVGTDTQYF. The chain carries TRBV4-2 and TRBJ2-3; tentative D call: TRBD2 (6 bases). Germline V gene lookup returns CDR1 LGHNA and CDR2 YNFKEQ. Trimming pared 0 bases from V and 3 bases from J, leaving 16 bases between. The CDR3 extends over 17 amino acids.

For this clonotype: The junction differs from germline at one of its ends, possibly a read error. The chain is built from TRBV3-1 and TRBJ2-4; D might be TRBD1 (5 bases). Germline V gives CDR1 LGHDT, CDR2 YNNKEL (reference sequence). The CDR3 contains 15 residues. The CDR3 spells CASRDSRKAKSIQYF. CDR3 DNA: TGTGCCAGCCGCGACAGTAGGAAAGCCAAAAGCATTCAGTACTTC.

The rearrangement links TRBV7-6 to TRBJ2-7, with D maybe TRBD1 (6 bases). V lost 1 base to trimming and J lost 2 bases, with 12 bases between them. Germline loops: CDR1 SGHVS, CDR2 FNYEAQ. The CDR3 is 15 residues long. DNA for the CDR3: TGTGCCAGCAGCTTAGGGCAGGGGATTCCCTACGAGCAGTACGTC. Translated, it gives CASSLGQGIPYEQYV.

This clonotype was counted ten times or more. This sequence joins TRBV5-1 and TRBJ1-1; TRBD1 matches 7 bases. V dropped 3 bases and J dropped 5; count of bases not matched to a gene: 7. The CDR3 length is 14 residues. Germline CDR1 and CDR2: SGHRS and YFSETQ. CDR3 in amino acids: CASSSGTEGTEAFF. CDR3 bases: TGCGCCAGCAGCTCCGGGACAGAGGGGACTGAAGCTTTCTTT. Together with reference TRBV5-1 and TRBJ1-1, the CDR3 gives the full variable domain: KAGVTQTPRYLIKTRGQQVTLSCSPISGHRSVSWYQQTPGQGLQFLFEYFSETQRNKGNFPGRFSGRQFSNSRSEMNVSTLELGDSALYLCASSSGTEGTEAFFGQGTRLTVV.

There are a few counts of this clonotype. The J gene is TRBJ2-3, the V gene TRBV4-3; 11 bases map to TRBD2. There are 15 residues in the CDR3. Trimming cost V 4 bases and J 5 bases; bases outside gene matches: 5. Germline-derived CDR1 and CDR2 are LGHNA and YSLEER. CDR3 bases: TGCGCCAGCAGCCTGGGACTAGCGGTTCTAGATACGCAGTATTTT. As protein: CASSLGLAVLDTQYF.

This clonotype has only a few counts. The gene calls are TRBV10-3 and TRBJ2-5; no reliable D call. The germline V gene encodes CDR1 ENHRY and CDR2 SYGVKD. V lost 0 bases to trimming and J lost 5 bases, with 7 bases between them. This CDR3 has 13 amino acids. The CDR3 region is CAISESGVETQYF. Written as DNA, the CDR3 is TGTGCCATCAGTGAGTCCGGAGTGGAGACCCAGTACTTC.

This clonotype came up once. This sequence joins TRBV5-5 and TRBJ1-4, with D possibly matching TRBD1 (6 bases). The CDR3 spans 15 residues. The V and J ends lost 0 bases and 8 bases respectively, with 14 bases between them. Germline lookup yields CDR1 SGHKS and CDR2 YYEKEE (reference sequence). CDR3 nucleotide sequence: TGTGCCAGCAGCTTGGACAGGGCCTTCGGGGAAAAACTGTTTTTT. This sequence encodes CASSLDRAFGEKLFF.

The CDR3 region is CASSIGWRLFLTDTQYF. In DNA, the CDR3 is TGTGCCAGTAGTATAGGATGGCGACTATTCCTCACAGATACGCAGTATTTT. The gene calls are TRBV19 and TRBJ2-3, with TRBD2 as a possible D gene (5 bases). V was pared by 1 base and J by 2 bases, with 16 bases between. This CDR3 has 17 residues. Germline CDR1 LNHDA, CDR2 SQIVND (reference sequence).

The rearrangement links TRBV5-1 to TRBJ2-3; D is undetermined. The CDR3 has 16 amino acids. Germline CDR1 reads SGHRS; CDR2 reads YFSETQ. V was pared by 7 bases and J by 7 bases, with 25 bases between. The DNA of the CDR3 is TGCGCCAGCGAAACCGGTCGGCGGCTGGGCGTAAATACGCAGTATTTT. Its translation: CASETGRRLGVNTQYF.

A few counts support this clonotype. This chain joins TRBV28 and TRBJ2-7; D remains unclear. V was cut by 5 bases and J by 0 bases, with 8 bases left in between. The CDR3 is 13 residues long. Germline V lookup: CDR1 MDHEN, CDR2 SYDVKM. The CDR3 region is CASSAWDSYEQYV. The DNA of the CDR3 is TGTGCCAGCAGTGCCTGGGACTCCTACGAGCAGTACGTC.

This clonotype appeared a few times. The V and J genes are TRBV5-1 and TRBJ2-7; no definite D call. CDR1 is SGHRS, CDR2 YFSETQ, per germline. Trimming took 0 bases from V and 2 from J, leaving 6 bases between them. CDR3 size: 13 residues. In DNA, the CDR3 is TGCGCCAGCAGCTTGGAACCAGCCTACGAGCAGTACTTC. Protein: CASSLEPAYEQYF.

J is TRBJ1-2 and V is TRBV6-1; D might be TRBD1 (5 bases). The germline V and J ends were trimmed by 8 bases and 7 bases, with 20 bases remaining between them. CDR1 and CDR2 from the germline V gene are MNHNS and SASEGT. The CDR3 runs to 14 residues. CDR3 bases: TGTGCCAGCTCCCGCTGGGGCAAAGACCGTGGCTACACCTTC. This codes for CASSRWGKDRGYTF.

The chain carries TRBV10-3 and TRBJ2-3, with D unresolved. Trimming removed 2 bases from V and 3 bases from J, with 15 bases in between. CDR3 size: 16 residues. Looked up from germline, CDR1 is ENHRY and CDR2 is SYGVKD. Here the CDR3 reads CAISETTFEGTDTQYF. CDR3 DNA sequence: TGTGCCATCAGTGAGACAACCTTCGAAGGAACAGATACGCAGTATTTT.

This clonotype has just a few counts. The chain combines TRBV6-5 with TRBJ2-5; D remains unclear. The CDR3 loop spans 15 amino acids. Trimming stripped 4 bases from V and 1 base from J, with 13 bases between. Germline V CDR1 and CDR2: MNHEY, SVGAGI. CDR3 nucleotide sequence: TGTGCCAGCAGTTTGGCTTTCGGCGTCCAAGAGACCCAGTACTTC. Protein sequence: CASSLAFGVQETQYF.

In its sample, this clonotype was seen a few times. This chain links TRBV28 with TRBJ1-5; TRBD1 might be the D (5 bases). CDR3 size: 17 residues. CDR1 is MDHEN, CDR2 SYDVKM, per germline. Between the trimmed V and J ends, which lost 1 base and 3 bases, there was a span of 16 bases. This chain's CDR3 is CASSLFWRGRHNQPQHF. The CDR3 DNA follows: TGTGCCAGCAGTTTATTTTGGCGGGGACGGCACAATCAGCCCCAGCATTTT.